The 7 T cell receptor beta chains in this list originate from one sample, sequenced in a study of control samples from healthy donors and cancer patients. TCRdb's copy holds only in-frame clones and misses some; the assay was immunoSEQ multiplex PCR. The table has 90,000 or so clones, 86% seen once. Sequencing input: blood. The receptor set was obtained from a woman aged 45 to 65 in good health.

The V gene is TRBV5-6, the J gene TRBJ2-7; 7 nucleotides agree with TRBD2. This CDR3 is built from 14 residues. Germline V CDR1 and CDR2: SGHDT, YYEEEE. V was clipped by 6 bases and J by 9 bases; unmatched bases: 15. CDR3 DNA sequence: TGTGCCAGCAACCACGGGAGGCGGAGGGCCGTGCAGTACTTC. Translation gives CASNHGRRRAVQYF.

The chain uses TRBV6-2 or TRBV6-3 and TRBJ1-2; no firm D call. Germline V gives CDR1 MNHEY, CDR2 SVGEGT. Trimming removed 5 bases from V and 5 bases from J, with 12 bases in between. This CDR3 region has 13 residues. The CDR3 DNA follows: TGTGCCAGCAGTCCGGCGCGGGCGTATGGCTACACCTTC. Amino acids: CASSPARAYGYTF.

The chain recombines TRBV18 with TRBJ1-5; a possible D gene is TRBD1 (6 bases). The CDR3 has 17 amino acids. Trimming pared 3 bases from V and 2 bases from J, leaving 17 bases between. CDR1 KGHSH and CDR2 LQKENI come from the germline V gene. The CDR3 DNA reads TGTGCCAGCTCACCGGCGACAGGAAATCAGGGCAATCAGCCCCAGCATTTT. Amino acid sequence: CASSPATGNQGNQPQHF.

The chain recombines TRBV6-5 with TRBJ2-7, with D tentatively TRBD2 (7 bases). CDR1 and CDR2 from the germline V gene are MNHEY and SVGAGI. Trimming took off 3 bases at V and 5 bases at J, with 14 bases between the two ends. This CDR3 comprises 14 residues. The CDR3, as DNA: TGTGCCAGCAGTTATCGGGGGGCTAGCCACGAGCAGTACTTC. This gives the protein CASSYRGASHEQYF.

CDR3 in DNA: TGTGCCAGTAGTCGGGGGGCTAACTATGGCTACACCTTC. Its protein is CASSRGANYGYTF. The V gene is TRBV19, the J gene TRBJ1-2, with a possible D match to TRBD1 (5 bases). The CDR3 totals 13 residues. CDR1 is LNHDA and CDR2 is SQIVND in the germline V gene (reference sequence). V lost 5 bases and J 0 bases, leaving 7 bases between the germline ends.

This clone was seen only a few times. V usage is TRBV28 and J usage is TRBJ1-2; no definite D call. This CDR3 contains 14 residues. The germline CDR1 and CDR2 sequences are MDHEN and SYDVKM. V was clipped by 6 bases and J by 0 bases, with 11 bases between them. In nucleotides, the CDR3 is TGTGCCAGCAGGGTCCGGGGTACTAACTATGGCTACACCTTC. This codes for CASRVRGTNYGYTF.

V usage is TRBV28 and J usage is TRBJ1-1, with D uncertain. Trimming shortened V by 6 bases and J by 4 bases, and 15 bases separated the two germline ends. The CDR3 runs to 14 residues. The germline gives CDR1 MDHEN, CDR2 SYDVKM. The CDR3 DNA reads TGTGCCAGCAGCTCGGGCCGGACTTTCACTGAAGCTTTCTTT. This translates into CASSSGRTFTEAFF.